This T cell receptor (beta chain) was captured in a study of blood T cell repertoires in COVID-19. As for the study in general: In each case, the material was cDNA or gDNA derived from T cells, B-cell-depleted T cells, or PBMCs.

Data came from immunoSEQ multiplex PCR; TCRdb stores just in-frame clones and leaves some out. The sample includes approximately 28,000 clones, 90% of them seen just once. Germline V gene lookup returns CDR1 LGHNA and CDR2 YSLEER. The CDR3 totals 16 residues. V lost 3 bases and J lost 3; bases outside the gene matches: 10. The sequence was obtained from a woman aged 55-69 years with active COVID-19. The sample consisted of peripheral blood. This chain connects TRBV4-3 to TRBJ2-7, with 8 bases aligning to TRBD1. In DNA, the CDR3 is TGCGCCAGCAGCCACGCGTGGGGAGGACAGGGCTACGAGCAGTACTTC. It specifies CASSHAWGGQGYEQYF.